This TCR beta chain was documented in a study of shared clonotypes between healthy human individuals. Regarding the study as a whole: Relative to their counterparts shared across all four donors, non-shared clonotypes exhibited diminished generation probabilities.

Source study methods: ImmunoSEQ junction-only sequences lacked quality scores, so their filtering differed. Assay used: immunoSEQ multiplex PCR; TCRdb lists only in-frame clones, some missing. The V and J calls and clone size come from that table; D and trimming were worked out from the DNA. Of around 1.5 million clones in the sample, around 98% were seen once. The sample holds one count of this clone. Its specificity is unknown. CDR3 length: 15 residues. The germline V gene encodes CDR1 SGHVS and CDR2 FNYEAQ. The ends lost 1 base at V and 7 bases at J; junction bases unmatched: 4. The sequenced material came from naive CD4+ T cells sorted from blood. Subset reported: CD45RA+ positively selected. V gene TRBV7-6 combines with J gene TRBJ2-1; 10 positions agree with TRBD2. This receptor was identified in a young man in good health. In nucleotides, the CDR3 is TGTGCCAGCAGCTTAGGAGCGGGAGGGGGTAATGAGCAGTTCTTC. It encodes CASSLGAGGGNEQFF.